This T cell receptor (beta chain) was sequenced during a study of CD8 T cells in Susac syndrome. Losses at the gene ends were 6 bases for V and 1 base for J; bases not matched to a gene: 11. The germline gives CDR1 MNHEY, CDR2 SMNVEV (reference sequence). The CDR3 is made up of 16 amino acids. TCR beta sequencing covered blood CD8+ and CD4+ T cells. A quantity of 0.5 to 1 ug RNA underwent reverse transcription using random hexamers. The authors amplified TCR beta CDR3 across 54 Vbeta and 13 Jbeta using immunoSEQ multiplex PCR. In TCRdb, the immunoSEQ multiplex PCR reads were re-called with MiXCR into one record per CDR3 protein. Here the sample spans 300,000 to 350,000 distinct CDR3 sequences, 90% to 95% being singletons.

The sample taken for sequencing was CD4+ T cells from PBMCs. The source of this sequence is a human donor with multiple sclerosis. The genes are TRBV27 and TRBJ2-7; TRBD1 agrees at 8 bases. CDR3 region: CASSPAGTGGSYEQYF. The CDR3 nucleotides read TGTGCCAGCAGCCCGGCGGGCACAGGGGGTTCCTACGAGCAGTACTTC.